The 28 T cell receptor beta chains below were found in one sample sequenced in a study of identical twins. TCRdb called the 5' RACE reads again in MiXCR, with one record for every CDR3 protein. The sample holds a few hundred thousand distinct CDR3 sequences, 9.5% to 10% seen once. The sample was also linked to a second study, of yellow fever vaccine responses in identical twins.

Input material: PBMCs. The receptors were gathered from a woman between 18 and 30 years old in good health.

The chain uses TRBV12-3 or TRBV12-4 and TRBJ2-3; D not certain. The CDR3 runs 13 residues. Trimming stripped 2 bases from V and 3 bases from J, with 6 bases between. The CDR3 here is CASSLWETDTQYF. CDR3 nucleotide sequence: TGTGCCAGCAGTTTATGGGAAACAGATACGCAGTATTTT.

This clonotype was counted between two and nine times. The chain employs TRBV27 and TRBJ2-7; 11 nucleotides align to TRBD2. Germline V gives CDR1 MNHEY, CDR2 SMNVEV (reference sequence). With V trimmed by 5 bases and J by 3 bases, 15 bases remained unmatched. There are 18 residues in the CDR3. CDR3 DNA: TGTGCCAGCAGTCCCAGCTCCTCTAGCGGGGGGCCAGGCTACGAGCAGTACTTC. The encoded protein is CASSPSSSSGGPGYEQYF.

This clonotype was seen many times. This chain connects TRBV27 to TRBJ2-7; 7 bases are shared with TRBD2. CDR3 length: 13 residues. The germline V gene has CDR1 MNHEY and CDR2 SMNVEV (reference sequence). V lost 6 bases, J lost 4 bases, and 6 bases stayed unmatched. CDR3 amino acids: CASRSLAAYEQYF. The CDR3 DNA sequence: TGTGCCAGCAGAAGTCTAGCGGCTTACGAGCAGTACTTC.

This clonotype was detected ten times or more. The V and J genes are TRBV7-9 and TRBJ1-1, with D tentatively TRBD1 (5 bases). V lost 0 bases to trimming and J lost 3 bases, with 5 bases between them. Per germline, CDR1 SEHNR and CDR2 FQNEAQ (reference sequence). The CDR3 extends over 13 amino acids. CDR3 DNA sequence: TGTGCCAGCAGCTTAGCGGGGGACACTGAAGCTTTCTTT. Translating it yields CASSLAGDTEAFF.

The chain joins TRBV11-2 to TRBJ2-2; D unclear. Trimming stripped 5 bases from V and 6 bases from J, with 25 bases between. Germline-derived CDR1 and CDR2 are SGHAT and FQNNGV. The CDR3 is made up of 18 amino acids. The CDR3 is CASSTGGKGAVFSGELFF. The CDR3 coding sequence is TGTGCCAGCAGCACGGGCGGCAAGGGCGCGGTTTTCTCCGGGGAGCTGTTTTTT.

The chain joins TRBV14 to TRBJ2-6; D unresolved. The CDR3 has 13 residues. V was pared by 3 bases and J by 2 bases, with 2 bases between. Per the germline V gene, CDR1 is SGHDN and CDR2 is FVKESK. The CDR3 loop reads CASSQPGANVLTF. The CDR3 DNA reads as TGTGCCAGCAGCCAGCCTGGGGCCAACGTCCTGACTTTC.

In this sample, this clonotype turned up many times. This chain connects TRBV29-1 to TRBJ2-1; 8 positions match TRBD1. This CDR3 is built from 13 residues. Trimming removed 7 bases from V and 5 bases from J; junction bases left unmatched: 7. The germline V gene encodes CDR1 SQVTM and CDR2 ANQGSEA. The CDR3 bases are TGCAGCGGCGGACAGGGTTCAAACAATGAGCAGTTCTTC. This gives the protein CSGGQGSNNEQFF.

The rearrangement uses TRBV20-1 and TRBJ2-3; 12 bases fit TRBD2. V was clipped by 0 bases and J by 4 bases; unmatched bases: 11. The V gene's germline CDR1 is DFQATT and CDR2 SNEGSKA (reference sequence). The CDR3 is 18 residues long. The CDR3 sequence is CSARDPERLAGAPDTQYF. The CDR3 DNA sequence: TGCAGTGCTAGAGACCCCGAAAGACTAGCGGGAGCCCCAGATACGCAGTATTTT.

This clonotype was seen more than once but under ten times. V is TRBV5-1 and J is TRBJ2-7; no clear D. The V gene lost 1 base and the J gene lost 0 bases, with 8 bases spanning the gap. Looked up from germline, CDR1 is SGHRS and CDR2 is YFSETQ. CDR3 size: 14 residues. CDR3: CASSLIGNSYEQYF. In DNA, the CDR3 is TGCGCCAGCAGCTTGATTGGCAACTCCTACGAGCAGTACTTC.

The genes are TRBV5-1 and TRBJ2-1; 9 nucleotides match TRBD1. This CDR3 is built from 13 residues. In germline, CDR1 is SGHRS, CDR2 YFSETQ. The V gene end was trimmed by 3 bases and the J gene end by 8 bases; junction bases not matched to a gene: 3. CDR3 in amino acids: CASSWNRGHEQFF. CDR3 nucleotides: TGCGCCAGCAGCTGGAACAGGGGGCATGAGCAGTTCTTC.

The chain has TRBV6-2 or TRBV6-3 and TRBJ2-1, with D tentatively TRBD2 (6 bases). V lost 2 bases, J lost 6 bases, and 23 bases lay in between. Germline-derived CDR1 and CDR2 are MNHEY and SVGEGT. The CDR3 runs 18 residues. This chain's CDR3 is CASSYQSPPGAYTNEQFF. The CDR3 nucleotides are TGTGCCAGCAGTTACCAGTCCCCCCCGGGAGCCTATACCAATGAGCAGTTCTTC.

The V call is TRBV12-3 or TRBV12-4, the J call TRBJ2-1; D possibly uses TRBD1 or TRBD2 (5 bases each). The CDR3 has 15 residues. V was clipped by 6 bases and J by 0 bases, with 12 bases between them. This chain's CDR3 is CASRVGVYSYNEQFF. DNA of the CDR3: TGTGCCAGCAGGGTGGGGGTATACTCCTACAATGAGCAGTTCTTC.

The rearrangement joins TRBV20-1 to TRBJ2-5; D assignment may be TRBD1 or TRBD2 (6 bases each). The V end lost 3 bases, the J end lost 3 bases, and 17 bases lay between the germline ends. Germline lookup yields CDR1 DFQATT and CDR2 SNEGSKA (reference sequence). This CDR3 spans 15 amino acids. The CDR3, as DNA: TGCAGTGCTAGGGACGGACGGGGGCGAGAAGAGACCCAGTACTTC. Translated: CSARDGRGREETQYF.

V gene TRBV7-9 combines with J gene TRBJ2-7; D remains unclear. The CDR3 runs 13 residues. Trimming took off 2 bases at V and 4 bases at J, with 9 bases between the two ends. Germline V gene sequence: CDR1 SEHNR, CDR2 FQNEAQ (reference sequence). In DNA, the CDR3 is TGTGCCAGCAGCTTATACCCCACATACGAGCAGTACTTC. The encoded protein is CASSLYPTYEQYF.

This clonotype was recorded at least ten times. This sequence joins TRBV20-1 and TRBJ2-4; D could derive from TRBD1 or TRBD2 (5 bases each). Germline V gene sequence: CDR1 DFQATT, CDR2 SNEGSKA (reference sequence). The CDR3 spans 14 residues. V lost 4 bases, J lost 1 base, and 11 bases lay in between. The DNA for the CDR3 is TGCAGTGCTATCCGGGGCGGGGCCAAAAACATTCAGTACTTC. Translation: CSAIRGGAKNIQYF.

This clonotype was seen at least ten times. The V gene is TRBV6-1, the J gene TRBJ2-7; a weak D match, TRBD1 (6 bases). The germline V and J ends were trimmed by 4 bases and 3 bases, with 13 bases remaining between them. The CDR3 is 14 amino acids. The germline V gene has CDR1 MNHNS and CDR2 SASEGT. The CDR3 loop is CASSANRALYEQYF. The CDR3 DNA sequence: TGTGCCAGCAGTGCAAACAGGGCCCTCTACGAGCAGTACTTC.

CDR3 residues: CASSLQGRLSYEQYF. DNA for the CDR3: TGTGCCAGCAGCTTACAGGGTCGCCTCTCCTACGAGCAGTACTTC. J is TRBJ2-7 and V is TRBV7-2, with D perhaps matching TRBD1 (5 bases). This CDR3 comprises 15 residues. The germline gives CDR1 SGHTA, CDR2 FQGNSA. The V end lost 2 bases, the J end lost 0 bases, and 11 bases lay between the germline ends.

This chain joins TRBV20-1 and TRBJ1-1; D perhaps matches TRBD1 (5 bases). Trimming shortened V by 7 bases and J by 4 bases, and 22 bases separated the two germline ends. Germline CDR1 and CDR2: DFQATT and SNEGSKA (reference sequence). The CDR3 sequence is 15 residues long. The CDR3 loop reads CSGTGTEFYATEAFF. The CDR3 DNA follows: TGCAGTGGGACCGGGACGGAGTTTTATGCCACTGAAGCTTTCTTT.

This clonotype has at least ten counts. This rearrangement joins TRBV6-5 to TRBJ2-7; D call uncertain. The CDR3 spans 16 residues. Germline CDR1 reads MNHEY; CDR2 reads SVGAGI. The germline V and J ends were trimmed by 0 bases and 9 bases, with 21 bases remaining between them. The CDR3 DNA reads as TGTGCCAGCAGTTACTCCATCCCCGTGAGAGAGAAAGGGCAGTACTTC. It translates to CASSYSIPVREKGQYF.

Details on this clonotype: A much larger clone differs from this one at a single base, so this may be a read error. The gene calls are TRBV11-2 and TRBJ2-5, with 7 bases matching TRBD2. The CDR3 extends over 13 amino acids. CDR1 and CDR2 (germline): SGHAT, FQNNGV. After removal of 2 bases from V and 4 bases from J, the junction contained 1 base not matched to a gene. The CDR3 reads CASSLWEGETQYF. The DNA of the CDR3 is TGTGCCAGCAGCTTATGGGAGGGAGAGACCCAGTACTTC.

At least ten counts were recorded for this clonotype. CDR3: CASSPGIVGGSPLHF. The CDR3 nucleotides are TGTGCCAGCAGTCCCGGGATAGTCGGGGGTTCACCCCTCCACTTT. The chain links TRBV12-3 or TRBV12-4 to TRBJ1-6; maybe TRBD1 (5 bases). This CDR3 is built from 15 residues. V was pared by 5 bases and J by 9 bases, with 17 bases between.

This clonotype turned up a few times. The chain joins TRBV5-1 to TRBJ1-2; D may be TRBD1 (5 bases). Trimming cost V 6 bases and J 4 bases, with 22 bases left between them. CDR3 length equals 16 residues. In germline, CDR1 is SGHRS, CDR2 YFSETQ. Here the CDR3 reads CASTNRTGSAGYGYTF. The DNA for the CDR3 is TGCGCCAGCACCAACAGAACAGGATCCGCTGGCTATGGCTACACCTTC.

The rearrangement joins TRBV7-3 to TRBJ2-5; TRBD1 agrees at 9 bases. V lost 1 base, J lost 5 bases, and 5 bases stayed unmatched. The CDR3 totals 15 residues. CDR1 is SGHTA, CDR2 FQGTGA, per germline. For the CDR3, the DNA is TGTGCCAGCAGCTTAAGGGGGGACAGGGCGGAGACCCAGTACTTC. This translates into CASSLRGDRAETQYF.

The V gene is TRBV15, the J gene TRBJ2-1; tentatively, D is TRBD2 (5 bases). This CDR3 comprises 15 residues. The V gene's germline CDR1 is LNHNV and CDR2 YYDKDF (reference sequence). V dropped 4 bases and J dropped 7 bases, with 17 bases sitting between them. Here the CDR3 reads CATSIPTRGPNEQFF. CDR3 bases: TGTGCCACCAGCATCCCGACCCGGGGTCCGAATGAGCAGTTCTTC.

This clonotype was observed a few times. The chain has TRBV12-3 or TRBV12-4 and TRBJ2-3, with TRBD2 matching 10 bases. The CDR3 is 19 residues long. The V segment lost 3 bases and the J segment 0 bases; nucleotides outside the gene matches: 12. CDR3 sequence: CASSLGAGGPSGSTDTQYF. The CDR3 DNA follows: TGTGCCAGCAGTTTGGGAGCGGGGGGGCCTTCCGGGAGCACAGATACGCAGTATTTT.

This CDR3 reads CASTYLGTGEYQETQYF. For the CDR3, the DNA is TGTGCCAGCACTTACCTAGGGACAGGAGAGTACCAAGAGACCCAGTACTTC. This chain joins TRBV12-3 or TRBV12-4 and TRBJ2-5; 8 bases are shared with TRBD1. This CDR3 has 17 residues. The V gene end was trimmed by 7 bases and the J gene end by 0 bases; junction bases not matched to a gene: 13.

This chain links TRBV12-3 or TRBV12-4 with TRBJ1-1; D ambiguous. This CDR3 has 14 residues. Trimming removed 1 base from V and 4 bases from J, with 10 bases in between. The CDR3 spells CASSLGQPSTEAFF. The CDR3, as DNA: TGTGCCAGCAGTTTAGGGCAGCCATCCACTGAAGCTTTCTTT.

This chain joins TRBV6-2 or TRBV6-3 and TRBJ1-2; 8 nucleotides align to TRBD1. CDR3 size: 14 residues. After removal of 6 bases from V and 4 bases from J, the junction contained 7 bases not matched to a gene. Germline loops: CDR1 MNHEY, CDR2 SVGEGT. CDR3 sequence (DNA): TGTGCCAGCAGAGAGGACAGGGTCGCCTATGGCTACACCTTC. Translation gives CASREDRVAYGYTF.